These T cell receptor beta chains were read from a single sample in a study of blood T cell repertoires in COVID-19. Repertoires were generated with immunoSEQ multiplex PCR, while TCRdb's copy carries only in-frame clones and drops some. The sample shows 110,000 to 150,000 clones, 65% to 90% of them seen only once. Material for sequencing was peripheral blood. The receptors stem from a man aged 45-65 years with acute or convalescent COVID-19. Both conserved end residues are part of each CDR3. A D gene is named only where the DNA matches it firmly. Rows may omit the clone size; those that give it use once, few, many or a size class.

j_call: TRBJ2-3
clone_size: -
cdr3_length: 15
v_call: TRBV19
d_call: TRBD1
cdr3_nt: TGTGCCAGTAAACTACAGGGGGCGCATATAGATACGCAGTATTTT
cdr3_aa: CASKLQGAHIDTQYF

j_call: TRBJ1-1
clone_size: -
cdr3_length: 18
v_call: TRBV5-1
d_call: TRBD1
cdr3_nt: TGCGCCAGCAGCTCCCGGTCCGGGACAGGGGGCTTGGGCACTGAAGCTTTCTTT
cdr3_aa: CASSSRSGTGGLGTEAFF

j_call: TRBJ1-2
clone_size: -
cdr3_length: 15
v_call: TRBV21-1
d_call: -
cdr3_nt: TGTGCCACCCCAAAGGGGGCGTCGGAGGACTATGGCTACACCTTC
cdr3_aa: CATPKGASEDYGYTF

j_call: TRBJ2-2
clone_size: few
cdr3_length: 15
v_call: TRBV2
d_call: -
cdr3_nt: TGTGCCAGCAGGAGGGACTTCTACCGCTCGGGGGAGCTGTTTTTT
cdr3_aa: CASRRDFYRSGELFF

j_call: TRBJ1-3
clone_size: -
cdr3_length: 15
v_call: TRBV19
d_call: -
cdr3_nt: TGTGCCAGTAAACCGACAGGTGGCTCTGGAAACACCATATATTTT
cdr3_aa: CASKPTGGSGNTIYF

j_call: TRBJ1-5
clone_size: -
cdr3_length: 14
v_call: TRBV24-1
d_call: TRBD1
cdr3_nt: TGTGCCACCCAGGGGGCGCGTGGCAATCAGCCCCAGCATTTT
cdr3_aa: CATQGARGNQPQHF

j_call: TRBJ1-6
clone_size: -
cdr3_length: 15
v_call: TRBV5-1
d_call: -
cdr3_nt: TGCGCCAGCAGCTTGGCAGGGGCGAAGAATTCACCCCTCCACTTT
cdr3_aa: CASSLAGAKNSPLHF

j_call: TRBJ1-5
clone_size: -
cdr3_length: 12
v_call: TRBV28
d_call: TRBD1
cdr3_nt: TGTGCCAGCACCCAACAGGGGCGGCCCCAGCATTTT
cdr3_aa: CASTQQGRPQHF

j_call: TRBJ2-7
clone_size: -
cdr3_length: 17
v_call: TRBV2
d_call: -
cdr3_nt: TGTGCCAGCAGTGAACCTTTGGGAGGCCGGGCTTCCTACGAGCAGTACTTC
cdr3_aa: CASSEPLGGRASYEQYF

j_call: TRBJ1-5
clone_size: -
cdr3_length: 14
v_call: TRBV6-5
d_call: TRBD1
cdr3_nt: TGTGCCAGCAGCCGGGACAGGGGATATCAGCCCCAGCATTTT
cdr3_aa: CASSRDRGYQPQHF

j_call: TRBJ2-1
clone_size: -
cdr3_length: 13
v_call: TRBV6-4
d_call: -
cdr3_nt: TGTGCCAGCAGTGACTCGAGGTACAATGAGCAGTTCTTC
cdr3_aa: CASSDSRYNEQFF

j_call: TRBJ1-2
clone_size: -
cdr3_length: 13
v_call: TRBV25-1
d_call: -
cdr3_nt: TGTGCCAGCAGTGACTTCGGGGATTATGGCTACACCTTC
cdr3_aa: CASSDFGDYGYTF

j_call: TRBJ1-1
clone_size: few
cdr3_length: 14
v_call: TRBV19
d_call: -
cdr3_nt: TGTGCCAGTAGTGTCAGAACCATGAACACTGAAGCTTTCTTT
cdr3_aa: CASSVRTMNTEAFF

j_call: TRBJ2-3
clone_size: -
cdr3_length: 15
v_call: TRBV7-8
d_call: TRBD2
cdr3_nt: TGTGCCACATGCCTAGCGGGGGGGCTGACAGATACGCAGTATTTT
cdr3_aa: CATCLAGGLTDTQYF

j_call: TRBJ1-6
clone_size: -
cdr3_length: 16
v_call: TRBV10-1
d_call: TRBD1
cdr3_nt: TGCGCCAGCAGTGAGTCGGGACAGGGGGGTAATTCACCCCTCCACTTT
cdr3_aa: CASSESGQGGNSPLHF

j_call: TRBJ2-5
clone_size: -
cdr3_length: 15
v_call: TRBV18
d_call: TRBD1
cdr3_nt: TGTGCCAGCTCACCAGGGACAGGCTCTCAAGAGACCCAGTACTTC
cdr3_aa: CASSPGTGSQETQYF

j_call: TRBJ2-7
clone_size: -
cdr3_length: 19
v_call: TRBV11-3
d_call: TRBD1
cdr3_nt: TGTGCCAGCAGCTTAGGGGGACAGGGATTGGTATGGACCTCCTACGAGCAGTACTTC
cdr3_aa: CASSLGGQGLVWTSYEQYF

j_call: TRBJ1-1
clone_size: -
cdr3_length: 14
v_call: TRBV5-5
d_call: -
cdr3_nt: TGTGCCAGCAGCTTGTGGGGGTCGGAGGGGTCGGCTTTCTTT
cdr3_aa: CASSLWGSEGSAFF

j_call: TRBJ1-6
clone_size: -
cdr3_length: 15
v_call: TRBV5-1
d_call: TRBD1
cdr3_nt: TGCGCCAGCAGCGGCAGGGACAGGGGGTTGACACCCCTCCACTTT
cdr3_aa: CASSGRDRGLTPLHF

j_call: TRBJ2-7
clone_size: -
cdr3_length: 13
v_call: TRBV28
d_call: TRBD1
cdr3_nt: TGTGCCAGCAGCTGGGACAGCTCCTACGAGCAGTACTTC
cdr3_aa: CASSWDSSYEQYF

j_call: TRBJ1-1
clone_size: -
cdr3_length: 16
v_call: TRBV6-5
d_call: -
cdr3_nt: TGTGCCAGCAGTTACTCGATATCAGGGATGAGCACTGAAGCTTTCTTT
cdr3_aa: CASSYSISGMSTEAFF

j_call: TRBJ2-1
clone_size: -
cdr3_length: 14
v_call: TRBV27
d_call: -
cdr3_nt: TGTGCCAGCAGTTTTAACTCCGCCGGAGAGGATCAGTTCTTC
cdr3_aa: CASSFNSAGEDQFF

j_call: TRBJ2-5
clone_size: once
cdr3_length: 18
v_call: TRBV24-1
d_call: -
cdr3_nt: TGTGCCACCAGCCTCATCTGGAACAGGCAGAGTGGCCAAGAGACCCAGTACTTC
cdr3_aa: CATSLIWNRQSGQETQYF

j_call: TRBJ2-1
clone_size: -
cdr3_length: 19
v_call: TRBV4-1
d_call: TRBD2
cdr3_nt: TGCGCCAGCAGCCAAGAGATCACCGAGACTAGCGGGGGTTACAATGAGCAGTTCTTC
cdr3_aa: CASSQEITETSGGYNEQFF

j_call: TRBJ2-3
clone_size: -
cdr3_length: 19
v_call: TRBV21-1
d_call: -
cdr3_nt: TGTGCCAGCAGCAAAGCGCGGGGTCGACCGGGCTCCAGCACAGATACGCAGTATTTT
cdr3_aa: CASSKARGRPGSSTDTQYF

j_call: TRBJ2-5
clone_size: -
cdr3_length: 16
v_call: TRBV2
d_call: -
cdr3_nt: TGTGCCAGCAGTGTACAGGGTGCGGGCAACCAAGAGACCCAGTACTTC
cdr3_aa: CASSVQGAGNQETQYF

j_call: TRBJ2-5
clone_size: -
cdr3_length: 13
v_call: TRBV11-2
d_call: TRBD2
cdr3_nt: TGTGCCAGCAGCTGGGCGGGGGAAGAGACCCAGTACTTC
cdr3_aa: CASSWAGEETQYF

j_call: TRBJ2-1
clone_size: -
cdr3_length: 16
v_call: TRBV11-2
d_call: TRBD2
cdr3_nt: TGTGCCAGCAGCCCCCTCCAAATAGCGGGGGGCAATGAGCAGTTCTTC
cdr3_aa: CASSPLQIAGGNEQFF

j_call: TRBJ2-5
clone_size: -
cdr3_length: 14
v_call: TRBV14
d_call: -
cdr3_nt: TGTGCCAGCAGCCCCCCGGGAATTTCAGAGACCCAGTACTTC
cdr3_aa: CASSPPGISETQYF

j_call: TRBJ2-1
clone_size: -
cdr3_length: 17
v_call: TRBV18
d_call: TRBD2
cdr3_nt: TGTGCCAGCTCATGGGGGACTAGCGGGAGCTCCTACAATGAGCAGTTCTTC
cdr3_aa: CASSWGTSGSSYNEQFF

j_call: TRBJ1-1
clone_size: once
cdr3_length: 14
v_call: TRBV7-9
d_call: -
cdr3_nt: TGTGCCAGCAGCTTCCTGGGGGCGGACACTGAAGCTTTCTTT
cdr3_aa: CASSFLGADTEAFF

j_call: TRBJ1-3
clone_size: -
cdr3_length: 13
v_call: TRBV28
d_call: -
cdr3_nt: TGTGCCAGCAGTTTCTTGGGGGGAATGGCCATATATTTT
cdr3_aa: CASSFLGGMAIYF

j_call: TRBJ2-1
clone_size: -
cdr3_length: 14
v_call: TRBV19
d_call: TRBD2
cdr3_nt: TGTGCCACCACGGTCCAGCGGGGTAACAATGAGCAGTTCTTC
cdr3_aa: CATTVQRGNNEQFF

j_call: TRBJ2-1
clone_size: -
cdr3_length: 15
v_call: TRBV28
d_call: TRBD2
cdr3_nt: TGTGCCAGCACACTTAGCGGGGCCTCCTACAATGAGCAGTTCTTC
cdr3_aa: CASTLSGASYNEQFF

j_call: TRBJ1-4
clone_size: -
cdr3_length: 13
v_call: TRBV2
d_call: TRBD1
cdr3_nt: TGTGCCACCAGGGGACAGAGAAATGAAAAACTGTTTTTT
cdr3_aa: CATRGQRNEKLFF

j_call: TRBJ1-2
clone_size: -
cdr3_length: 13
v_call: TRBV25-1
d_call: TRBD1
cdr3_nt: TGTGCCAGCATACGAACAGGGGGCCATGGCTACACCTTC
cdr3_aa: CASIRTGGHGYTF

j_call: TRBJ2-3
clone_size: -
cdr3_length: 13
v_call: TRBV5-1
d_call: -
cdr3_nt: TGCGCCAGCAGCTTGGAGGGGGCAGATACGCAGTATTTT
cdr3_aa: CASSLEGADTQYF

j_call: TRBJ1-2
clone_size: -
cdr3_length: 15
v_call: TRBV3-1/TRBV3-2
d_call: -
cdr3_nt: TGTGCCAGCAGCCAAGGAGGGCAGACGTTTAAGGGCTACACCTTC
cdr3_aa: CASSQGGQTFKGYTF

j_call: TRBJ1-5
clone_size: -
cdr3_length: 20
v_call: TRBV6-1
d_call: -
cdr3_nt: TGTGCCAGCAGTGAATTTCCGAACTGGGGCCTCCAAGGGGCAAATCAGCCCCAGCATTTT
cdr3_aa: CASSEFPNWGLQGANQPQHF

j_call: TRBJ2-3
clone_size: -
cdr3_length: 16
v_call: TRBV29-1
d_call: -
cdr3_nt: TGCAGCGCGGACGGAGGCTTGGTCTCTAGCACAGATACGCAGTATTTT
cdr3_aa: CSADGGLVSSTDTQYF

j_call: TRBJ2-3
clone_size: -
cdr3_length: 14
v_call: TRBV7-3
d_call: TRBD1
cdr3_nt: TGTGCCAGCAGCCCAGACAGGGGCACAGATACGCAGTATTTT
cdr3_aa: CASSPDRGTDTQYF

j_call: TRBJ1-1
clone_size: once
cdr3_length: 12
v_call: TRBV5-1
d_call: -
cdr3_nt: TGCGCCAGCAGCGTCAAGAACACTGAAGCTTTCTTT
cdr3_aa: CASSVKNTEAFF

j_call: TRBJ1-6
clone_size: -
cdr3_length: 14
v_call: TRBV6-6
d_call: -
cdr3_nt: TGTGCCAGCAGTCCTCCAGGCATTAATTCACCCCTCCACTTT
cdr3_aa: CASSPPGINSPLHF

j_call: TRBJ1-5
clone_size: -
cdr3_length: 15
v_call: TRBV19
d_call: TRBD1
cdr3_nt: TGTGCCAGTAGCCCAGGGGGATTTGGCAATCAGCCCCAGCATTTT
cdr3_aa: CASSPGGFGNQPQHF

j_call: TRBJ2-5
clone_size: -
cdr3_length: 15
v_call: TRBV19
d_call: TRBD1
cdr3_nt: TGTGCCAGTAGTGGGATCGGGACAGGGGAAGAGACCCAGTACTTC
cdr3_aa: CASSGIGTGEETQYF

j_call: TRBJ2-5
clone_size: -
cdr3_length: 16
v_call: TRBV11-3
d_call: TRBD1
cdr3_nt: TGTGCCAGCAGCGCGGGGCGGACAGGGGGGTTACAGACCCAGTACTTC
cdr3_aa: CASSAGRTGGLQTQYF

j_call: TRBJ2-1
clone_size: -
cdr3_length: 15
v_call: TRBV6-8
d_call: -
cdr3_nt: TGTGCCAGCAGTTACCCTCGCGGGAACGATAGTGAGCAGTTCTTC
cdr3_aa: CASSYPRGNDSEQFF

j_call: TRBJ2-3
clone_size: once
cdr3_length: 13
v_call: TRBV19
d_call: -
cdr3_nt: TGTGCCAGTAGTTCCCGACAGACAGATACGCAGTATTTT
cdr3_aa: CASSSRQTDTQYF

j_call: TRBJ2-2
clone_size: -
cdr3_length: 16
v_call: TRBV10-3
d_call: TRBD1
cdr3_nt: TGTGCCATCAGTGAGACCGGGACAGGGAACACCGGGGAGCTGTTTTTT
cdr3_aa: CAISETGTGNTGELFF